This T cell receptor (beta chain) was identified during a study of blood T cell repertoires in COVID-19. The overall study: The United States, Italy and Spain supplied acute and convalescent COVID-19 samples. PBMCs, B-cell-depleted T cells, or T cells provided the cDNA or gDNA that made up the material.

The germline V gene has CDR1 MNHNS and CDR2 SASEGT. V was clipped by 2 bases and J by 8 bases, with 15 bases between them. The CDR3 runs 14 residues. In the source study's methods: Estimated nucleated cell counts came from reference gene primer amplification. Assay: immunoSEQ multiplex PCR; the TCRdb copy retains only in-frame clones and omits some. Clone size and the V and J calls come from that table; the DNA yielded D and trimming. The sample shows roughly 150,000 clones, roughly 89% of them seen only once. This clone was counted a single time. This TCR derives from a human donor in a cohort sampled during active COVID-19. The rearrangement joins TRBV6-1 to TRBJ1-2; D unclear. The sequenced sample was peripheral blood. The CDR3 bases are TGTGCCAGCAGTGAAACGCAGACCCTAGGAGGCTACACCTTC. Amino acids: CASSETQTLGGYTF.